These 5 T cell receptor beta chains came from one sample sequenced in a study of cytomegalovirus exposure and HLA in healthy donors. With 60 Vbeta and 13 Jbeta primers, the PCR was carried out. Clones were sequenced by immunoSEQ multiplex PCR, and TCRdb holds only the in-frame ones, with some missing. The data contain some 100,000 clones, 70% of them singletons. The sample taken for sequencing was PBMCs. The receptors derive from a woman between 50 and 59 years old in good health and CMV-seropositive.

The chain links TRBV19 to TRBJ1-2; D possibly corresponds to TRBD1 (5 bases). CDR1 and CDR2 from the germline V gene are LNHDA and SQIVND (reference sequence). Trimming pared 5 bases from V and 3 bases from J, leaving 7 bases between. CDR3 size: 12 residues. CDR3 nucleotides: TGTGCCAGTAGTGCCAGGGACTATGGCTACACCTTC. This encodes CASSARDYGYTF.

The chain uses TRBV9 and TRBJ2-7; D ambiguous. Per the germline V gene, CDR1 is SGDLS and CDR2 is YYNGEE. V shed 3 bases and J shed 0 bases, with 7 bases lying between them. The CDR3 covers 13 residues. In DNA form, the CDR3 reads TGTGCCAGCAGCGGTACATCCTCCTACGAGCAGTACTTC. It codes for CASSGTSSYEQYF.

This clone was counted only a few times. The chain couples TRBV19 to TRBJ2-1; TRBD2 aligns across 9 bases. The germline CDR1 and CDR2 sequences are LNHDA and SQIVND (reference sequence). The CDR3 extends over 14 amino acids. Unmatched junction bases numbered 11, after V lost 10 bases and J lost 7 bases. The CDR3 DNA reads TGTGCCACCCAGGGGGGGACTAGCCGAAATGAGCAGTTCTTC. Protein product: CATQGGTSRNEQFF.

The chain has TRBV2 and TRBJ1-2; 10 bases are shared with TRBD1. CDR1 is SNHLY, CDR2 FYNNEI, per germline. Losses at the gene ends were 7 bases for V and 3 bases for J; bases not matched to a gene: 8. The CDR3 spans 15 residues. The CDR3 sequence: CASKGETGGYYGYTF. Here the CDR3 DNA reads TGTGCCAGCAAGGGAGAGACAGGGGGCTACTATGGCTACACCTTC.

The rearrangement uses TRBV7-9 and TRBJ2-7; possibly TRBD1 for D (7 bases). This CDR3 comprises 14 residues. With 5 bases removed from V and 2 bases from J, the gap between germline ends came to 13 bases. Germline V gene sequence: CDR1 SEHNR, CDR2 FQNEAQ (reference sequence). The CDR3 region is CASSPAGGTYEQYF. The CDR3 nucleotides are TGTGCCAGCAGCCCCGCAGGGGGGACCTACGAGCAGTACTTC. Looking up the rest from reference TRBV7-9 and TRBJ2-7 gives the full variable domain: DTGVSQNPRHKITKRGQNVTFRCDPISEHNRLYWYRQTLGQGPEFLTYFQNEAQLEKSRLLSDRFSAERPKGSFSTLEIQRTEQGDSAMYLCASSPAGGTYEQYFGPGTRLTVT.